A selection of T cell receptor beta chains follows, all from one sample in a study of T cell responses to AZD1222 COVID-19 vaccine. Some clones are missing from TCRdb's copy, which holds only in-frame ones; the method was immunoSEQ multiplex PCR. This table holds about 150,000 clones, 80% to 95% found once. Sequences were derived from peripheral blood, sampled 28 days after the second AZD1222 dose. Receptor source: an adult who received the AZD1222 COVID-19 vaccine. CDR3s leave out the opening cysteine and the closing phenylalanine or tryptophan. The order of the fields is J gene, V gene, CDR3 protein.

TRBJ1-2 | TRBV11-3 | ASRFTRDDYGYT
TRBJ1-1 | TRBV25-1 | ASSATGYTEAF
TRBJ1-1 | TRBV12-3/TRBV12-4 | ASSSEINTEAF
TRBJ1-2 | TRBV10-3 | AVTGDYGYT
TRBJ2-1 | TRBV7-8 | ASRSGRRLYNEQF
TRBJ1-1 | TRBV28 | ASTGPMNTEAF
TRBJ1-1 | TRBV12-3/TRBV12-4 | ASSFLRNTEAF
TRBJ1-1 | TRBV9 | ASSVGEGLDEAF
TRBJ2-1 | TRBV14 | ASSPHNEQF
TRBJ1-1 | TRBV19 | ASSTGQGWTEAF